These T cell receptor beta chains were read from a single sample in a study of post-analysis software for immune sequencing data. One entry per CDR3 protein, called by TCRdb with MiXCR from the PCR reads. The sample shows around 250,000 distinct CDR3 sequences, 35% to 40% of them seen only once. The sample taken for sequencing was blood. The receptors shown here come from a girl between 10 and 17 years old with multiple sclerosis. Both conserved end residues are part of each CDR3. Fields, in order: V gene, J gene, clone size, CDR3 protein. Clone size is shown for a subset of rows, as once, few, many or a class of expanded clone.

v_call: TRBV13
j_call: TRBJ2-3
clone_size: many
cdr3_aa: CASSLRGGTDTQYF

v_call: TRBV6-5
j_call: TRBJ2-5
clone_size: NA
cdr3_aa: CASRDRDSRGTQYF

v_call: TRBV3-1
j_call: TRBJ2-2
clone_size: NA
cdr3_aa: CASSQVSTGELFF

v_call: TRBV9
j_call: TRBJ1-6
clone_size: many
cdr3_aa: CASSVGQPNSPLHF

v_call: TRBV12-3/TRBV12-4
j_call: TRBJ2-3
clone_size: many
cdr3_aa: CASTRASPDTQYF

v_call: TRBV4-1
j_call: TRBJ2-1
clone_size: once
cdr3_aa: CASSPTPGLASNEHFF

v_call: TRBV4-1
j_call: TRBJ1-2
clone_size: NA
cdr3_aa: CASSHFYRGPPYGYTF

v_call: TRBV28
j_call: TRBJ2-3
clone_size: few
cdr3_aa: CASSWDWDTQYF

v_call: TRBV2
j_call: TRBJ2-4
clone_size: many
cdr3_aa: CASRAGTGEMNIQYF

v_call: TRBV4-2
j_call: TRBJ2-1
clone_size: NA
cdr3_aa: CASSQDLVGKGNEQFF

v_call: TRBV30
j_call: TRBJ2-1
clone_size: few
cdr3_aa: CAWSVGFYNEQFF

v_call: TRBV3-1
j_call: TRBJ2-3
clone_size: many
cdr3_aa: CASSLGTTLLGTQYF

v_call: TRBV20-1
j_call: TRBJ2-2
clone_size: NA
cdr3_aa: CSARDRGPQGIGGELFF

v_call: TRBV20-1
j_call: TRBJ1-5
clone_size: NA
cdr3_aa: CSVIRDTYSNQPQHF

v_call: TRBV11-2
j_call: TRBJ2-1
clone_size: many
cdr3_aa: CASSLPTPGHNNEQFF

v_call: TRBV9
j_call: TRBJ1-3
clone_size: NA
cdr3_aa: CASSVEGRVSGNTIYF

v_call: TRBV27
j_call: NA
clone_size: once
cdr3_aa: CASSLAGLTEQYF

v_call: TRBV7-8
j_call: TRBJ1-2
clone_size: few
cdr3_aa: CASSLGPDHGYTF

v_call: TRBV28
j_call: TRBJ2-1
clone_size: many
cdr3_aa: CAAQGAPYNEQFF

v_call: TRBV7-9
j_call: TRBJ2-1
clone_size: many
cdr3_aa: CASSPTSPHEQFF

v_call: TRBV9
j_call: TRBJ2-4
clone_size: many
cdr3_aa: CASSPGAKNIQYF

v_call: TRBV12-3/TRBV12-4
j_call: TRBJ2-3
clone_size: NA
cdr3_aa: CASSFTRTDAQYF

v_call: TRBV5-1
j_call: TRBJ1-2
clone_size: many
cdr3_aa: CASSLAETASYGYTF

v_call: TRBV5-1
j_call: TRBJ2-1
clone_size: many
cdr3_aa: CASRSSGSISYNEQFF

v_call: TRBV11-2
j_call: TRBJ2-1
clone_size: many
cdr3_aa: CASSLDINRGQFF

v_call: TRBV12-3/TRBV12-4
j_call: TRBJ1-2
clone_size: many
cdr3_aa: CASSFKPDRVHGYTF

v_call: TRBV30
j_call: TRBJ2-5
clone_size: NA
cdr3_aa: CAWSALGAEETQYF

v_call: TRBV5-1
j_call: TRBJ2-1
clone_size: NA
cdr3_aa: CASSLSSGNEQFF

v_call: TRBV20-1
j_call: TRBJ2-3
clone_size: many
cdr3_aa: CSEGDQKDTQYF

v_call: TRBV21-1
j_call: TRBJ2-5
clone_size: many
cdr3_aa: CASSKEMRVHNLQETQYF

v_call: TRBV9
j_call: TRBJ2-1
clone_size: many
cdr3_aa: CASSVENEQFF

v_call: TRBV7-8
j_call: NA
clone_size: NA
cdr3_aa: CASSLTGPYNEQYF

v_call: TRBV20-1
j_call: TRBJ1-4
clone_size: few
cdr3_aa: CSAGTGRDEKLFF

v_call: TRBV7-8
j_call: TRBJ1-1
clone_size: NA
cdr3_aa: CASSSDSGNTEAFF

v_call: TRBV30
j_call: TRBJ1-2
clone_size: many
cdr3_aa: CAWNKDGRYGYTF

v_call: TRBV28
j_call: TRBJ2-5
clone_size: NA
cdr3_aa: CASSGIREQYF

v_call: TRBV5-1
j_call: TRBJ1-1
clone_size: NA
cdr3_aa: CASSSQGEVTEAFF

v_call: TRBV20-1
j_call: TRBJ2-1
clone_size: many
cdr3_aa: CSAPGGRVTRDEQFF

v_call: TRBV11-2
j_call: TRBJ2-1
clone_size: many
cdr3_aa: CASSLVLGSGHNEQFF

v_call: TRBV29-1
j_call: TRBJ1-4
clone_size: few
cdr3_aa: CSVEQVGDEKRFF

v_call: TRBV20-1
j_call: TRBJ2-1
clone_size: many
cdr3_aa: CSARGLQMGSSYNEQFF

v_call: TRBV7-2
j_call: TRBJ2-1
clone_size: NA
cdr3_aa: CASSLSSGGYNEQFF

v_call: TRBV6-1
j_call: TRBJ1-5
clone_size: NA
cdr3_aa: CASSEELGQFNNQPQHF

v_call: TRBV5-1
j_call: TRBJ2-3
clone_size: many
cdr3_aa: CASSLLQGSTDTQYF

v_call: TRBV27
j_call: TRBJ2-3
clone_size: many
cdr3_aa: CASLTPGTDTQYF